The rows below give T cell receptor beta chains drawn from one sample of a study of T cell changes during pregnancy in multiple sclerosis. The repertoire was sequenced with immunoSEQ multiplex PCR; TCRdb's copy has only in-frame clones and lacks some. Found here are 40,000 to 45,000 clones, about 88% of them singletons; the top ten hold approximately 5.8%. This specimen was CD8+ T cells from peripheral blood mononuclear cells, taken after pregnancy. The receptor set was obtained from a female donor in good health, enrolled as a control in a pregnancy study. Each CDR3 is given without its conserved first and last residue. Size tells how often a clone was seen (once, few, many) or the class of an expanded clone, and some rows leave it out.

size: -
V: TRBV29-1
CDR3: SANPGTDSYEQY

size: -
V: TRBV7-9
CDR3: ASSLEELDYEQY

size: -
V: TRBV19
CDR3: ASRSDRGVPSGANVLT

size: -
V: TRBV5-1
CDR3: ASSLDRGGGTGELF

size: -
V: TRBV27
CDR3: ASSFGSYTEAF

size: many
V: TRBV4-3
CDR3: ASSQDLAGGIDTQY

size: few
V: TRBV16
CDR3: ASSQDRFERSPLH

size: -
V: TRBV6-5
CDR3: ASSLDTGLVNEQY

size: few
V: TRBV5-1
CDR3: ASSTKQGAYGYT

size: -
V: TRBV19
CDR3: ASSTWTGGKWGYT

size: -
V: TRBV5-1
CDR3: ASSPPRDSVHEQY

size: -
V: TRBV11-1
CDR3: ASSPKDRPYQETQY

size: -
V: TRBV28
CDR3: ASIDAQQGGPYGYT

size: -
V: TRBV9
CDR3: ASSLTGEHTGELF

size: -
V: TRBV27
CDR3: ASSVNRGVEQY

size: -
V: TRBV7-8
CDR3: ASSGYTANTEAF

size: once
V: TRBV27
CDR3: ASSNKYKSRGRDTDTQY

size: -
V: TRBV11-2
CDR3: ASSSTSGGNNEQF

size: once
V: TRBV6-5
CDR3: ASRQGVVHGYT

size: -
V: TRBV7-3
CDR3: ASSAGTSGDPDTQY

size: -
V: TRBV29-1
CDR3: SVVWGRFEQY

size: -
V: TRBV9
CDR3: ASSEGDSAGNTIY

size: -
V: TRBV27
CDR3: ASSLSETTYEQY

size: once
V: TRBV19
CDR3: ASSQRGTSTDTQY

size: -
V: TRBV14
CDR3: ASSPGTAYNEQF

size: -
V: TRBV30
CDR3: AWSDRGLQPQH

size: -
V: TRBV4-1
CDR3: ASSQYFQGADEAF

size: -
V: TRBV4-3
CDR3: ASRRTSGGTDTQY

size: -
V: TRBV9
CDR3: ASSVGGGGGTQETQY

size: -
V: TRBV15
CDR3: ATSIPTDTQY

size: -
V: TRBV27
CDR3: ASSLWGDHQPQH

size: -
V: TRBV4-3
CDR3: ASSTVGTVLEAF

size: -
V: TRBV19
CDR3: ATQGAPSGANVLT

size: -
V: TRBV6-6
CDR3: ASSYLVGVNEKLF

size: -
V: TRBV7-6
CDR3: ASSLAQGGSGYEQY

size: -
V: TRBV2
CDR3: ASSEGRVNNSPLH

size: -
V: TRBV28
CDR3: ASSMTGDYGYT

size: once
V: TRBV4-3
CDR3: ASSPGTGGKSYGYT

size: -
V: TRBV7-4
CDR3: ASSLRQVTTNEKLF

size: -
V: TRBV6-5
CDR3: ATGLGGTSGYT

size: once
V: TRBV7-9
CDR3: ASLGRTYEQY

size: -
V: TRBV7-9
CDR3: ASSSGGTSGRYEQY

size: few
V: TRBV28
CDR3: ASSFPQGARGETQY

size: -
V: TRBV15
CDR3: ATSRGLAGMAGELF

size: few
V: TRBV27
CDR3: ASSAGFEQY

size: -
V: TRBV5-6
CDR3: ASSLSGQEAF

size: -
V: TRBV5-6
CDR3: ASSWGAGTGWNEQF

size: -
V: TRBV30
CDR3: AWSLTGGEQF

size: -
V: TRBV23-1
CDR3: ASSQSGSTGGEQY

size: -
V: TRBV6-7
CDR3: ASSYEGAPGNTIY

size: -
V: TRBV15
CDR3: ATSRAGQETQY

size: -
V: TRBV11-3
CDR3: ASRINPGQGCEQY

size: -
V: TRBV6-1
CDR3: ASSERDRGRDTEAF

size: -
V: TRBV9
CDR3: ASSVETTGATIY

size: -
V: TRBV5-1
CDR3: ASSLDTGQGRDTQY

size: -
V: TRBV7-9
CDR3: ASMTGFSEAF

size: -
V: TRBV6-4
CDR3: ASSDSGTSGSNEQF